The subject of this entry is one TCR beta chain. The antigen is unknown. Samples from alopecia areata patients were lesional scalp punch biopsies and peripheral blood. It was cDNA, reverse transcribed from extracted RNA, that served as the sequencing template. Clones were sequenced by immunoSEQ multiplex PCR, and TCRdb holds only the in-frame ones, with some missing. The sample records 50,000 to 70,000 clones, roughly 45% being singletons. The data stem from a study of CD8+ T cells in alopecia areata. Broader study findings: Higher clonality than in normal scalp was seen in lesional scalp, especially alopecia totalis/universalis.

CDR1 and CDR2 from the germline V gene are MNHNY and SVGAGI (reference sequence). V lost 2 bases and J 3 bases, leaving 8 bases between the germline ends. The CDR3 is 13 amino acids. The sequence was obtained from a human donor with alopecia areata. This chain connects TRBV6-6 to TRBJ2-7, with D unresolved. The specimen was NKG2D-low CD8+ T cells sorted from blood. This chain's CDR3 is CASSYVAGYEQYF. CDR3 nucleotide sequence: TGTGCCAGCAGTTACGTCGCCGGCTACGAGCAGTACTTC.